This TCR beta chain was observed in a study of T cells after yellow fever vaccination. This clonotype was detected a few times. The CDR3 has 12 amino acids. The V end lost 4 bases, the J end lost 6 bases, and 10 bases lay between the germline ends. TCRdb itself ran the 5' RACE reads through MiXCR, one entry per CDR3 protein. The sample records 550,000 or so distinct CDR3 sequences, 15% to 20% being singletons. The TCR sequence derives from a man in his thirties or forties who received the YFV17D yellow fever vaccine. The chain combines TRBV12-3 or TRBV12-4 with TRBJ2-7; D is perhaps TRBD2 (7 bases). The sequencing here drew on PBMCs, taken 15 days after the yellow fever booster vaccination. The CDR3 coding sequence is TGTGCCAGCAGTTCGGGGGGCGGCGAGCAGTACTTC. The encoded protein is CASSSGGGEQYF.